Each of the 31 T cell receptor beta chains below was sequenced from the same sample in a study of memory CD4+ T cells and cytomegalovirus serostatus. Single viable CD3+CD4+CD8-CD45RO+ cells were sorted as the memory CD4+ T cells. Libraries were prepared by immunoSEQ multiplex PCR; TCRdb keeps only in-frame clonotypes and omits some of them. The data hold under 80,000 clones, with approximately 78% observed a single time. Sequenced input: memory CD4+ T cells from blood. Receptors originate from an adult in good health and CMV-seronegative.

The chain recombines TRBV28 with TRBJ1-5, with 9 bases lining up with TRBD1. Germline lookup yields CDR1 MDHEN and CDR2 SYDVKM. The CDR3 runs 16 residues. V lost 2 bases, J lost 0 bases, and 2 bases stayed unmatched. The DNA for the CDR3 is TGTGCCAGCAGTTTAAGGACAGGGGATAGCAATCAGCCCCAGCATTTT. Protein sequence: CASSLRTGDSNQPQHF.

The genes are TRBV10-1 and TRBJ1-6; tentative D call: TRBD1 (6 bases). There are 13 residues in the CDR3. Looked up from germline, CDR1 is WNHNN and CDR2 is SYGVQD (reference sequence). Trimming left V 6 bases short and J 7 bases short, with 10 bases between. CDR3 DNA: TGCGCCAGCAGCCGGGACACAAATTCACCCCTCCACTTT. Translation: CASSRDTNSPLHF.

This sequence joins TRBV6-6 and TRBJ1-2; 7 bases fit TRBD1. Per germline, CDR1 MNHNY and CDR2 SVGAGI (reference sequence). V trimming: 8 bases; J trimming: 2 bases; junction bases outside the gene matches: 8. The CDR3 totals 14 residues. CDR3 protein: CASSKGQQNYGYTF. CDR3 coding DNA: TGTGCCAGCTCCAAGGGACAGCAGAACTATGGCTACACCTTC.

This clone was detected only once. The chain combines TRBV7-3 with TRBJ2-2, with D perhaps matching TRBD1 (7 bases). Per germline, CDR1 SGHTA and CDR2 FQGTGA. The ends were cut back, 5 bases at V and 2 bases at J, with 15 bases in the middle. The CDR3 totals 16 residues. The DNA of the CDR3 is TGTGCCAGCAGCCAGGGGGGACTGGTAAACACCGGGGAGCTGTTTTTT. Its protein is CASSQGGLVNTGELFF.

The rearrangement uses TRBV19 and TRBJ2-7, with unresolved D. The CDR3 has 14 amino acids. V dropped 3 bases and J dropped 4 bases, with 13 bases sitting between them. Germline V CDR1 and CDR2: LNHDA, SQIVND (reference sequence). The CDR3 sequence: CASSIPGDRYEQYF. In DNA form, the CDR3 reads TGTGCCAGTAGTATCCCTGGGGATCGATACGAGCAGTACTTC.

V usage is TRBV27 and J usage is TRBJ2-5; 11 bases fit TRBD2. V shed 5 bases, J shed 5 bases, and the junction held 7 bases outside the gene matches. Germline CDR1 MNHEY, CDR2 SMNVEV (reference sequence). CDR3 length equals 15 residues. The CDR3 loop is CASSSLAGGRETQYF. The CDR3 coding sequence is TGTGCCAGCAGTAGTCTAGCGGGAGGCAGGGAGACCCAGTACTTC.

DNA of the CDR3: TGTGCCAGCAGTTTACCACTAGCGGGGGCGGAGACCCAGTACTTC. Its protein is CASSLPLAGAETQYF. The chain employs TRBV28 and TRBJ2-5; TRBD2 agrees at 11 bases. The CDR3 length is 15 residues. J lost 5 bases, V lost 2 bases, and 4 bases had no gene match. Germline V CDR1 and CDR2: MDHEN, SYDVKM.

The V gene is TRBV6-5, the J gene TRBJ2-7, with TRBD1 as a possible D gene (6 bases). This CDR3 has 15 residues. Trimming stripped 5 bases from V and 7 bases from J, with 21 bases between. Germline CDR1 is MNHEY and CDR2 is SVGAGI. CDR3 in amino acids: CASSHGTMKSNEQYF. DNA of the CDR3: TGTGCCAGCAGTCACGGGACAATGAAGTCGAATGAGCAGTACTTC.

By share of the sample, this clone is medium-sized. This rearrangement joins TRBV5-1 to TRBJ1-1; TRBD1 is a possible D gene (5 bases). The CDR3 runs to 13 residues. V lost 4 bases and J lost 2, with 9 bases in between. Germline-derived CDR1 and CDR2 are SGHRS and YFSETQ. CDR3 coding DNA: TGCGCCAGCAGCGATCAGGGTAACACTGAAGCTTTCTTT. Translated, it gives CASSDQGNTEAFF.

The chain uses TRBV7-3 and TRBJ2-3, with 7 bases identical to TRBD2. V shed 3 bases and J 2 bases; nucleotides not matched to a gene: 2. CDR3 length equals 14 residues. Germline V gene sequence: CDR1 SGHTA, CDR2 FQGTGA. CDR3 in DNA: TGTGCCAGCAGCTTCGGACTAGTCACAGATACGCAGTATTTT. Its translation is CASSFGLVTDTQYF.

This clone turned up a few times. The genes are TRBV6-1 and TRBJ2-5; D may be TRBD1 (5 bases). This CDR3 spans 13 amino acids. The ends were cut back, 3 bases at V and 5 bases at J, with 10 bases in the middle. CDR1 and CDR2 from the germline V gene are MNHNS and SASEGT. The CDR3 loop reads CASSDSGYETQYF. The CDR3 DNA is TGTGCCAGCAGTGACTCAGGGTACGAGACCCAGTACTTC.

About this clone: This sample includes further DNA sequences coding for the same CDR3. V gene TRBV4-2 combines with J gene TRBJ2-5; D is unclear. The CDR3 is made up of 15 amino acids. V lost 0 bases, J lost 5 bases, and 13 bases lay in between. CDR1 is LGHNA and CDR2 is YNFKEQ in the germline V gene. The CDR3 DNA reads as TGTGCCAGCAGCCAAGATCGCGACCCTGGGGAGACCCAGTACTTC. This sequence encodes CASSQDRDPGETQYF.

V is TRBV2 and J is TRBJ2-3; D gene uncertain. Trimming shortened V by 5 bases and J by 3 bases, and 9 bases separated the two germline ends. The CDR3 length is 13 residues. Germline assignment: CDR1 SNHLY and CDR2 FYNNEI. CDR3 sequence reads: CASSKSRTDTQYF. The CDR3 bases are TGTGCCAGCAGTAAGTCGCGAACAGATACGCAGTATTTT.

This chain uses TRBV30 with TRBJ1-1, with D maybe TRBD1 (6 bases). The CDR3 has 14 residues. The V end was cut by 4 bases, the J end by 3 bases, with 15 bases between. Germline-derived CDR1 and CDR2 are GTSNPN and SVGIG (reference sequence). The CDR3 DNA reads TGTGCCTGGACCCCGGCAGGGGTGTACACTGAAGCTTTCTTT. It yields the protein CAWTPAGVYTEAFF.

This clone is judged medium-sized (0.01 to 0.1%). This chain connects TRBV19 to TRBJ1-3; no clear D gene. The V gene's germline CDR1 is LNHDA and CDR2 SQIVND (reference sequence). This CDR3 spans 14 amino acids. V lost 7 bases, J lost 0 bases, and 10 bases lay in between. The CDR3 sequence is CASTGPSSGNTIYF. In nucleotides, the CDR3 is TGTGCCAGTACGGGTCCGTCCTCTGGAAACACCATATATTTT.

The chain joins TRBV7-2 to TRBJ1-2, with TRBD1 matching 9 bases. The V gene end was trimmed by 4 bases and the J gene end by 7 bases; junction bases not matched to a gene: 13. Germline V lookup: CDR1 SGHTA, CDR2 FQGNSA. The CDR3 is 16 amino acids. CDR3 bases: TGTGCCAGCAGCTCCATCGAGCGGGACAGGGATCCTGGCTACACCTTC. Translation: CASSSIERDRDPGYTF.

The chain has TRBV2 and TRBJ1-5; D is possibly TRBD1 (6 bases). V was clipped by 4 bases and J by 2 bases, with 12 bases between them. Germline values: CDR1 SNHLY, CDR2 FYNNEI. This CDR3 spans 15 amino acids. DNA of the CDR3: TGTGCCAGCAGTGGACAGGCTTTGGGCAATCAGCCCCAGCATTTT. It codes for CASSGQALGNQPQHF.

The chain has TRBV2 and TRBJ2-1; 9 bases are a match to TRBD2. Germline CDR1 is SNHLY and CDR2 is FYNNEI. V gave up 6 bases and J gave up 9 bases; unmatched junction bases: 9. The CDR3 runs to 14 residues. CDR3 bases: TGTGCCAGCAGACCGGGACTAGCTTTTGCTGAGCAGTTCTTC. Amino acid sequence: CASRPGLAFAEQFF.

The chain recombines TRBV11-2 with TRBJ2-3; TRBD1 matches at 7 bases. The V gene's germline CDR1 is SGHAT and CDR2 FQNNGV. The CDR3 runs to 15 residues. V shed 5 bases and J 3 bases; nucleotides not matched to a gene: 8. This CDR3 reads CASSRQGPRTDTQYF. CDR3 sequence (DNA): TGTGCCAGCAGCCGACAGGGTCCACGAACAGATACGCAGTATTTT.

This chain links TRBV6-5 with TRBJ1-6, with TRBD1 matching over 8 bases. This CDR3 spans 14 amino acids. Germline CDR1 is MNHEY and CDR2 is SVGAGI. The junction had 4 bases not matched to a gene; V was cut back by 7 bases and J by 5 bases. The CDR3 protein is CASTPTGDNSPLHF. CDR3 bases: TGTGCCAGCACCCCGACAGGGGATAATTCACCCCTCCACTTT.

The chain carries TRBV5-1 and TRBJ1-2, with D unresolved. The CDR3 spans 14 residues. The V gene's germline CDR1 is SGHRS and CDR2 YFSETQ. V was shortened by 1 base and J by 8 bases, with 15 bases between the two germline ends. Written as DNA, the CDR3 is TGCGCCAGCAGCTTGCCTACCCCCGGGTCCGGCTACACCTTC. Encoded protein: CASSLPTPGSGYTF.

The V and J genes are TRBV27 and TRBJ2-6; 9 bases line up with TRBD1. V lost 2 bases and J lost 2; bases outside the gene matches: 7. Germline CDR1 reads MNHEY; CDR2 reads SMNVEV (reference sequence). The CDR3 extends over 18 amino acids. The CDR3 loop reads CASSLGGTGRAGANVLTF. As DNA, the CDR3 is TGTGCCAGCAGTTTAGGGGGGACAGGGAGGGCTGGGGCCAACGTCCTGACTTTC.

The chain carries TRBV27 and TRBJ1-4; perhaps TRBD1 as D (6 bases). The CDR3 spans 15 residues. V dropped 6 bases and J dropped 3 bases, with 14 bases sitting between them. Germline-derived CDR1 and CDR2 are MNHEY and SMNVEV (reference sequence). For the CDR3, the DNA is TGTGCCAGCAGCCCCCAGGGGTCGGCTAATGAAAAACTGTTTTTT. Its protein product is CASSPQGSANEKLFF.

This rearrangement joins TRBV9 to TRBJ2-3; 7 positions agree with TRBD1. This CDR3 spans 14 amino acids. Trimming took 1 base from V and 4 from J; bases not matched to a gene: 3. Germline loops: CDR1 SGDLS, CDR2 YYNGEE. The CDR3 loop is CASSVRQGPDTQYF. The CDR3 DNA reads as TGTGCCAGCAGCGTACGACAGGGCCCAGATACGCAGTATTTT.

J is TRBJ2-6 and V is TRBV18; TRBD1 matches 11 bases. The CDR3 runs 18 residues. Unmatched junction bases numbered 7, after V lost 4 bases and J lost 2 bases. The V gene's germline CDR1 is KGHSH and CDR2 LQKENI. CDR3 amino acids: CASSLGQGAEAGANVLTF. As DNA, the CDR3 is TGTGCCAGCTCACTCGGACAGGGGGCTGAGGCTGGGGCCAACGTCCTGACTTTC.

V gene TRBV5-6 combines with J gene TRBJ2-1, with TRBD2 as a possible D gene (5 bases). The germline V gene has CDR1 SGHDT and CDR2 YYEEEE. The ends were cut back, 2 bases at V and 9 bases at J, with 9 bases in the middle. This CDR3 comprises 12 residues. CDR3 amino acids: CASSFTRAEQFF. DNA of the CDR3: TGTGCCAGCAGCTTTACGCGGGCTGAGCAGTTCTTC.

V and J are TRBV18 and TRBJ2-3; 9 bases map to TRBD1. The CDR3 has 18 amino acids. Trimming removed 1 base from V and 6 bases from J; junction bases left unmatched: 14. From germline, CDR1 is KGHSH and CDR2 LQKENI. CDR3 in DNA: TGTGCCAGCTCACCACTGGGACTTGGGGGACAGGGCGTGGATACGCAGTATTTT. It yields the protein CASSPLGLGGQGVDTQYF.

The chain is built from TRBV6-1 and TRBJ2-1; D may be TRBD2 (5 bases). The germline gives CDR1 MNHNS, CDR2 SASEGT. Trimming left V 3 bases short and J 0 bases short, with 15 bases between. The CDR3 covers 17 residues. The CDR3 DNA sequence: TGTGCCAGCAGTGACGAATTAGGACTCTCCTCCTACAATGAGCAGTTCTTC. Its protein is CASSDELGLSSYNEQFF.

CDR3 DNA sequence: TGTGCCAGCAGCCAAGCGAGGCTTAGCGGGAGTCTGGATACGCAGTATTTT. Translating it yields CASSQARLSGSLDTQYF. The V gene is TRBV4-2, the J gene TRBJ2-3; 9 nucleotides align to TRBD2. Germline V gene data show CDR1 as LGHNA and CDR2 as YNFKEQ. The CDR3 has 17 amino acids. Unmatched junction bases numbered 11, after V lost 1 base and J lost 6 bases.

The chain's CDR3 is CAWSPPGRGGPNTGELFF. In DNA form, the CDR3 reads TGTGCCTGGAGTCCCCCAGGACGGGGGGGGCCGAACACCGGGGAGCTGTTTTTT. The J gene is TRBJ2-2, the V gene TRBV30; TRBD2 aligns across 8 bases. The junction had 11 bases not matched to a gene; V was cut back by 2 bases and J by 0 bases. CDR1 GTSNPN and CDR2 SVGIG come from the germline V gene (reference sequence). There are 18 residues in the CDR3.

The V call is TRBV19, the J call TRBJ2-7; possibly TRBD2 for D (5 bases). Germline values: CDR1 LNHDA, CDR2 SQIVND (reference sequence). Trimming removed 5 bases from V and 3 bases from J, with 14 bases in between. The length of the CDR3 is 14 residues. DNA of the CDR3: TGTGCCAGTAGTCCGGACTGGGAAAACTACGAGCAGTACTTC. Its translation: CASSPDWENYEQYF.